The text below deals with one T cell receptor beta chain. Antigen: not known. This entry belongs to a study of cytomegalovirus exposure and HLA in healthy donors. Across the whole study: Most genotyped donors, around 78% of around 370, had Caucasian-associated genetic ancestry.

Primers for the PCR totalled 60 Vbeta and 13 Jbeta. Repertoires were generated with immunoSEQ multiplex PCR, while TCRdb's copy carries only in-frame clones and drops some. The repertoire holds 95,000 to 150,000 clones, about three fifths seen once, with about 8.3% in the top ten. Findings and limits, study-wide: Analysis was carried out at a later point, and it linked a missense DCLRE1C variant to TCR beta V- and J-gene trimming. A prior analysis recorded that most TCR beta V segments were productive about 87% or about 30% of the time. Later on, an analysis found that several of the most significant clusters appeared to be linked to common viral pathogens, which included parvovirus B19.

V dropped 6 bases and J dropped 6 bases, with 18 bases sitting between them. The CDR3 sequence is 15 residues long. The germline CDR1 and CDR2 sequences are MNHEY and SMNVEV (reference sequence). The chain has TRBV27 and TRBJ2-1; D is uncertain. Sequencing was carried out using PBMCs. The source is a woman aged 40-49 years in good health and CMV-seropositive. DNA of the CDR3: TGTGCCAGCAGAGCTGACGGTTGGCCGGGCAATGAGCAGTTCTTC. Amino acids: CASRADGWPGNEQFF.